Below, 10 T cell receptor beta chains from the same sample are listed, as sequenced in a study of molecular identifiers for immune sequencing clone quantification. Using its own MiXCR run on the PCR reads, TCRdb lists one record per CDR3 protein. The data show over 550,000 distinct CDR3 sequences, 25% seen once. The sample consisted of naive CD8+ T cells from blood, with Jurkat cell RNA spiked in. Subset described: FACS-sorted CD8+CD4-CCR7+CD45RA+ naive T cells. These receptors were collected from a human donor in good health. Some libraries in this study had Jurkat cell RNA spiked in.

This clonotype was picked up many times. The chain employs TRBV7-9 and TRBJ2-7; weak D call: TRBD2 (5 bases). The CDR3 contains 13 residues. Germline V CDR1 and CDR2: SEHNR, FQNEAQ (reference sequence). V lost 5 bases to trimming and J lost 6 bases, with 14 bases between them. The CDR3 DNA is TGTGCCAGCAGCCCAAGCATCCGGGGCGAGCAGTACTTC. Its protein product is CASSPSIRGEQYF.

To note about this clonotype: This clone may be a read error of a much larger clone one base away. This chain joins TRBV4-3 and TRBJ1-2, with D uncertain. Trimming cost V 0 bases and J 2 bases, with 10 bases left between them. The germline gives CDR1 LGHNA, CDR2 YSLEER. This CDR3 contains 15 residues. The CDR3 region has the DNA TGCGCCAGCAGCCAAGACCGGATAGTAAACTATGGCTACACCTTC. Translation gives CASSQDRIVNYGYTF.

The genes are TRBV6-5 and TRBJ2-2, with no clear D. V dropped 6 bases and J dropped 1 base, with 9 bases sitting between them. The germline CDR1 and CDR2 sequences are MNHEY and SVGAGI. This CDR3 has 14 residues. CDR3 loop: CASSIHKNTGELFF. Written as DNA, the CDR3 is TGTGCCAGCAGCATACACAAGAACACCGGGGAGCTGTTTTTT.

A word on this clonotype: Possible read error: a much larger clone is one base away. The chain uses TRBV30 and TRBJ2-7; the D gene is possibly TRBD2 (6 bases). This CDR3 is 15 amino acids long. CDR1 and CDR2 (germline): GTSNPN, SVGIG (reference sequence). Here the CDR3 reads CAWSNDRAAGYEQHF. The CDR3 nucleotides are TGTGCCTGGAGTAACGACCGAGCCGCGGGGTACGAGCAGCACTTC.

This clonotype was seen many times. The chain combines TRBV20-1 with TRBJ2-3; D possibly matches TRBD1 or TRBD2 (6 bases each). The CDR3 is made up of 15 amino acids. Trimming pared 0 bases from V and 3 bases from J, leaving 13 bases between. The germline gives CDR1 DFQATT, CDR2 SNEGSKA (reference sequence). For the CDR3, the DNA is TGCAGTGCTAGAGATCATCGGGGGCTGACAGATACGCAGTATTTT. Encoded protein: CSARDHRGLTDTQYF.

Many counts were recorded for this clonotype. The chain is built from TRBV7-9 and TRBJ2-7; D is uncertain. The V gene's germline CDR1 is SEHNR and CDR2 FQNEAQ (reference sequence). Trimming stripped 0 bases from V and 4 bases from J, with 7 bases between. This CDR3 has 13 amino acids. For the CDR3, the DNA is TGTGCCAGCAGCTTAGCGCTCGGTTACGAGCAGTACTTC. Its protein product is CASSLALGYEQYF.

This clonotype was counted once. Possible read error: a much larger clone is one base away. The chain uses TRBV4-2 and TRBJ2-2, with D possibly being TRBD1 (5 bases). The CDR3 loop spans 14 amino acids. The V gene's germline CDR1 is LGHNA and CDR2 YNFKEQ. Trimming left V 8 bases short and J 6 bases short, with 16 bases between. CDR3 amino acids: CASGRVAGAGELFF. For the CDR3, the DNA is TGTGCCAGCGGCAGGGTAGCAGGCGCCGGGGAGCTGTTTTTT.

This clonotype was observed a few times. The chain recombines TRBV27 with TRBJ2-5; D possibly corresponds to TRBD1 (5 bases). The V and J ends lost 3 bases and 6 bases respectively, with 11 bases between them. The V gene's germline CDR1 is MNHEY and CDR2 SMNVEV (reference sequence). This CDR3 contains 13 residues. CDR3 DNA sequence: TGTGCCAGCAGTTTTGGTAGGGGTCAGACCCAGTACTTC. As protein: CASSFGRGQTQYF.

A note on this clonotype: A clone one base away is much larger, so this may be a read error. In this CDR3 the conserved last residue, phenylalanine or tryptophan, is missing, so a read error is likely. The chain is built from TRBV6-5 and TRBJ2-7, with D possibly TRBD2 on 5 matching bases. V was clipped by 4 bases and J by 3 bases, with 7 bases between them. The length of the CDR3 is 12 residues. Germline CDR1 reads MNHEY; CDR2 reads SVGAGI. As DNA, the CDR3 is TGTGCCAGCAGTTCCGGGGACTACGAGCAGTACTCC. Protein sequence: CASSSGDYEQYS.

The chain has TRBV30 and TRBJ2-3, with no clear D. Per the germline V gene, CDR1 is GTSNPN and CDR2 is SVGIG (reference sequence). The CDR3 contains 12 residues. Trimming shortened V by 8 bases and J by 6 bases, and 15 bases separated the two germline ends. The CDR3 loop reads CALGPRIDTQYF. CDR3 sequence (DNA): TGTGCCCTGGGCCCCCGAATCGATACGCAGTATTTT.